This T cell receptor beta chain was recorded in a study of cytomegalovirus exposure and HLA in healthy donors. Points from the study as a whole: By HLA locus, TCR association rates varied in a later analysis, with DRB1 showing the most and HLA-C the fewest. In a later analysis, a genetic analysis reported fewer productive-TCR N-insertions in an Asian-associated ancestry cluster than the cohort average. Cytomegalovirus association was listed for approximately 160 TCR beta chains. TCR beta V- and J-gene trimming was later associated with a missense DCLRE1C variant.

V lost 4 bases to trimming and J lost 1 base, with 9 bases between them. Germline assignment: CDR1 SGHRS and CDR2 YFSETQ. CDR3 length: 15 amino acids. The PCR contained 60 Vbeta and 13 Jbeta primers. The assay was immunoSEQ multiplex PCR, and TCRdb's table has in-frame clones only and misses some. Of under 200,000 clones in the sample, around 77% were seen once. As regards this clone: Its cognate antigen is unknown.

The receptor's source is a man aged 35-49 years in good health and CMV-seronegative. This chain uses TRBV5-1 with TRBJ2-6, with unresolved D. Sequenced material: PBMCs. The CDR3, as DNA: TGCGCCAGCAGCGTTTACATGTCTGGGGCCAACGTCCTGACTTTC. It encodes CASSVYMSGANVLTF.